These 18 T cell receptor beta chains originate from one sample sequenced in a study of molecular identifiers for immune sequencing clone quantification. TCRdb recomputed calls from the PCR reads with MiXCR, one row per CDR3 protein. The sample consists of approximately 63,000 distinct CDR3 sequences, around 19% of them appearing once. The specimen was naive CD8+ T cells from blood, with Jurkat cell RNA spiked in. As for subset: FACS-sorted CD8+CD4-CCR7+CD45RA+ naive T cells. The receptors originated from a human donor in good health. Some libraries in this study had Jurkat cell RNA spiked in.

The chain couples TRBV19 to TRBJ1-1; no reliable D call. Germline V lookup: CDR1 LNHDA, CDR2 SQIVND (reference sequence). CDR3 size: 11 residues. The germline V and J ends were trimmed by 8 bases and 4 bases, with 8 bases remaining between them. The CDR3 spells CASLRGTEAFF. In DNA, the CDR3 is TGTGCCAGTCTGAGAGGCACTGAAGCTTTCTTT.

This clonotype was observed many times. V usage is TRBV27 and J usage is TRBJ2-7, with no clear D. Germline V CDR1 and CDR2: MNHEY, SMNVEV (reference sequence). The CDR3 has 13 residues. Trimming left V 4 bases short and J 4 bases short, with 11 bases between. CDR3 in amino acids: CASSSLRLYEQYF. CDR3 coding DNA: TGTGCCAGCAGTTCCCTCCGGTTGTACGAGCAGTACTTC.

This clonotype has at least ten counts. The chain carries TRBV11-2 and TRBJ2-7; 7 positions match TRBD1. The CDR3 is 13 amino acids. In germline, CDR1 is SGHAT, CDR2 FQNNGV. With V trimmed by 5 bases and J by 3 bases, 4 bases remained unmatched. CDR3 sequence: CASSPGTDYEQYF. CDR3 bases: TGTGCCAGCAGCCCAGGGACAGACTACGAGCAGTACTTC.

In the case of this clonotype: The germline gene is not matched at one end of the junction; a read error may be the cause. The chain recombines TRBV5-3 with TRBJ2-7, with no clear D. TRBV5-3 is reported as an ORF; its role is uncertain. CDR3 length: 12 amino acids. The CDR3 bases are TGTGCCAGCAGCTTGGAGACGAACGAGCAGTACTTC. This codes for CASSLETNEQYF.

This clonotype was seen at least ten times. The V call is TRBV27, the J call TRBJ2-4, with D possibly being TRBD2 (6 bases). V was cut by 3 bases and J by 0 bases, with 9 bases left in between. CDR3 length: 15 amino acids. Germline V gives CDR1 MNHEY, CDR2 SMNVEV (reference sequence). The chain's CDR3 is CASSLGGLAKNIQYF. The CDR3 DNA sequence: TGTGCCAGCAGTTTGGGGGGACTAGCCAAAAACATTCAGTACTTC.

At least ten counts were recorded for this clonotype. This rearrangement joins TRBV18 to TRBJ2-6, with 10 positions matching TRBD1. Germline assignment: CDR1 KGHSH and CDR2 LQKENI. J was trimmed by 0 bases and V by 6 bases; bases with no gene match: 11. The CDR3 runs 19 residues. The CDR3 coding sequence is TGTGCCAGCTCGCGGACAGGACAGGGGGATGCCTCTGGGGCCAACGTCCTGACTTTC. Translated, it gives CASSRTGQGDASGANVLTF.

This clonotype was counted between two and nine times. The chain recombines TRBV7-9 with TRBJ1-2; the D is unclear. V dropped 0 bases and J dropped 0 bases, with 17 bases sitting between them. The CDR3 is 18 amino acids. Germline V gene lookup returns CDR1 SEHNR and CDR2 FQNEAQ (reference sequence). CDR3 sequence (DNA): TGTGCCAGCAGCTTAGCGCCGAGACTGACTGGGACTAACTATGGCTACACCTTC. Protein sequence: CASSLAPRLTGTNYGYTF.

This clonotype appeared many times. This chain links TRBV7-9 with TRBJ2-3; the D is unclear. The CDR3 runs 12 residues. CDR1 is SEHNR and CDR2 is FQNEAQ in the germline V gene (reference sequence). Trimming cost V 1 base and J 4 bases, with 3 bases left between them. The CDR3 DNA follows: TGTGCCAGCAGCTTAGAGGCAGATACGCAGTATTTT. Its translation: CASSLEADTQYF. The variable domain in full, with the rest retrieved from reference TRBV7-9 and TRBJ2-3, is DTGVSQNPRHKITKRGQNVTFRCDPISEHNRLYWYRQTLGQGPEFLTYFQNEAQLEKSRLLSDRFSAERPKGSFSTLEIQRTEQGDSAMYLCASSLEADTQYFGPGTRLTVL.

This clonotype was observed many times. This chain connects TRBV4-1 to TRBJ1-2; no clear D. Germline V gene sequence: CDR1 MGHRA, CDR2 YSYEKL. The CDR3 covers 15 residues. V gave up 4 bases and J gave up 2 bases, with 14 bases separating them. This CDR3 is CASSLPDPSNYGYTF. The CDR3, as DNA: TGCGCCAGCAGCCTCCCAGATCCGTCGAACTATGGCTACACCTTC.

This chain uses TRBV7-9 with TRBJ2-1, with 10 bases lining up with TRBD2. CDR3 size: 19 residues. Germline V gene lookup returns CDR1 SEHNR and CDR2 FQNEAQ (reference sequence). Trimming cost V 1 base and J 1 base; bases outside gene matches: 10. This CDR3 is CASSLVSSGSGSSYNEQFF. Here the CDR3 DNA reads TGTGCCAGCAGCTTAGTGTCTAGCGGGAGCGGTAGTTCCTACAATGAGCAGTTCTTC.

As concerns this clonotype: It may be a read error: a sequence one base away is much more abundant. The chain uses TRBV7-9 and TRBJ1-5, with D hard to call. This CDR3 contains 15 residues. Germline V gene data show CDR1 as SEHNR and CDR2 as FQNEAQ (reference sequence). DNA for the CDR3: TGTGCCAGCAGCTCCACCGCCAGGACCGATCAGTCCCAGCATTTT. Protein sequence: CASSSTARTDQSQHF.

This clonotype was observed many times. The V gene is TRBV2, the J gene TRBJ2-7, with D possibly TRBD1 on 6 matching bases. V lost 5 bases, J lost 4 bases, and 18 bases lay in between. The CDR3 loop spans 15 amino acids. CDR1 SNHLY and CDR2 FYNNEI come from the germline V gene. The CDR3 DNA reads as TGTGCCAGCAGTCCAAGAGGGGGTAGTGCTTACGAGCAGTACTTC. The encoded protein is CASSPRGGSAYEQYF.

As regards this clonotype: A clone one base away is much larger, so this may be a read error. This rearrangement joins TRBV7-8 to TRBJ2-7; D is ambiguous. CDR1 is SGHVS, CDR2 FQNEAQ, per germline. The CDR3 length is 14 residues. CDR3 in amino acids: CASSFPSVPYELYF. In DNA, the CDR3 is TGTGCCAGCAGCTTCCCCAGCGTCCCCTACGAGCTGTACTTC. The entire variable domain, with the rest obtained from reference TRBV7-8 and TRBJ2-7, is as follows: GAGVSQSPRYKVAKRGQDVALRCDPISGHVSLFWYQQALGQGPEFLTYFQNEAQLDKSGLPSDRFFAERPEGSVSTLKIQRTQQEDSAVYLCASSFPSVPYELYFGPGTRLTVT.

Notes on this clonotype: Since the CDR3 does not end with the conserved phenylalanine or tryptophan, this likely comes from a read error. The chain couples TRBV28 to TRBJ1-5; weak D call: TRBD1 (5 bases). The germline V and J ends were trimmed by 1 base and 4 bases, with 11 bases remaining between them. The CDR3 consists of 15 residues. Germline-derived CDR1 and CDR2 are MDHEN and SYDVKM. CDR3 nucleotides: TGTGCCAGCAGTTTATTCGGGGGGAAAAATCAGCCCCAGCATCTT. Its translation is CASSLFGGKNQPQHL.

The sample holds many counts of this clonotype. A junction end diverges from the germline sequence, so it may reflect a read error. V gene TRBV29-1 combines with J gene TRBJ1-1, with D possibly being TRBD1 (6 bases). CDR3 length: 13 amino acids. Looked up from germline, CDR1 is SQVTM and CDR2 is ANQGSEA. Here the CDR3 reads CSAPGQMNSEAFF. The DNA of the CDR3 is TGCAGCGCCCCTGGACAGATGAACAGTGAAGCTTTCTTT.

This clonotype has a count of ten or more. The chain couples TRBV27 to TRBJ2-7; 8 nucleotides match TRBD2. The CDR3 is 14 amino acids. With 1 base clipped from V and 6 bases from J, the junction kept 5 bases outside the gene matches. Germline V lookup: CDR1 MNHEY, CDR2 SMNVEV (reference sequence). The CDR3 bases are TGTGCCAGCAGTTTATTGCGGGAGGCTGGCGAGCAGTACTTC. Translating it yields CASSLLREAGEQYF.

This clonotype was recorded at least ten times. The CDR3 loop is CASSQPARQGVGNTIYF. The CDR3 region has the DNA TGCGCCAGCAGCCAACCCGCCCGACAGGGAGTTGGAAACACCATATATTTT. The V call is TRBV4-1, the J call TRBJ1-3, with TRBD1 matching over 7 bases. This CDR3 has 17 amino acids. The junction had 10 bases not matched to a gene; V was cut back by 2 bases and J by 3 bases. Germline values: CDR1 MGHRA, CDR2 YSYEKL.

Many counts were recorded for this clonotype. This chain links TRBV4-1 with TRBJ2-7; weak D call: TRBD2 (6 bases). Germline V lookup: CDR1 MGHRA, CDR2 YSYEKL. This CDR3 has 16 amino acids. V lost 0 bases and J lost 3, with 15 bases in between. CDR3 DNA: TGCGCCAGCAGCCAAGATGGACCGGGAGCCCTCTACGAGCAGTACTTC. It translates to CASSQDGPGALYEQYF.